Below are 29 T cell receptor beta chains sequenced from a single sample in a study of identical twins. TCRdb called the 5' RACE reads again in MiXCR, with one record for every CDR3 protein. The data show some 96,000 distinct CDR3 sequences, 5.9% seen once. The sequenced sample consisted of memory T cells sorted from blood. Receptors originate from a woman aged 45 to 65 in good health.

The V call is TRBV4-1, the J call TRBJ2-2; D possibly corresponds to TRBD2 (5 bases). The CDR3 spans 15 residues. Germline values: CDR1 MGHRA, CDR2 YSYEKL. Deletions cut 5 bases from V and 2 bases from J, with 12 bases between. This chain's CDR3 is CASSKLGRNTGELFF. The CDR3 DNA reads as TGCGCCAGCAGCAAGTTGGGGAGAAACACCGGGGAGCTGTTTTTT.

This clonotype was counted at least ten times. This CDR3 reads CASSFRTSGLTGELFF. The CDR3 DNA reads TGTGCCAGCAGTTTCAGGACTAGCGGCCTCACCGGGGAGCTGTTTTTT. The rearrangement links TRBV6-5 to TRBJ2-2, with 10 bases that match TRBD2. V dropped 4 bases and J dropped 4; count of bases not matched to a gene: 6. The CDR3 contains 16 residues. Germline loops: CDR1 MNHEY, CDR2 SVGAGI.

This clonotype was observed at least ten times. V usage is TRBV29-1 and J usage is TRBJ1-6; 8 nucleotides align to TRBD1. The CDR3 covers 13 residues. Trimming took 5 bases from V and 7 from J; bases not matched to a gene: 4. The V gene's germline CDR1 is SQVTM and CDR2 ANQGSEA. CDR3 sequence reads: CSVLQGVNSPLHF. The CDR3 DNA is TGCAGCGTTTTACAGGGGGTGAATTCACCCCTCCACTTT.

This clonotype was recorded a few times. The chain carries TRBV10-3 and TRBJ2-5; 7 positions match TRBD2. CDR1 and CDR2 (germline): ENHRY, SYGVKD. The CDR3 spans 15 residues. V shed 8 bases, J shed 2 bases, and the junction held 11 bases outside the gene matches. The CDR3 coding sequence is TGTGCCATCCCCAGGAGGGAGGGCCTGCAAGAGACCCAGTACTTC. Translating gives CAIPRREGLQETQYF.

The table lists this clonotype with many counts. This chain connects TRBV5-1 to TRBJ2-7, with D possibly TRBD2 on 6 matching bases. The germline V gene encodes CDR1 SGHRS and CDR2 YFSETQ. With 0 bases removed from V and 6 bases from J, the gap between germline ends came to 13 bases. The CDR3 runs 14 residues. The CDR3 DNA sequence: TGCGCCAGCAGCTTGGTCCAGGGAGGAGGCGAGCAGTACTTC. Its translation: CASSLVQGGGEQYF.

This rearrangement joins TRBV6-6 to TRBJ2-3; weak D call: TRBD2 (5 bases). The CDR3 contains 14 residues. Germline values: CDR1 MNHNY, CDR2 SVGAGI (reference sequence). V lost 6 bases to trimming and J lost 4 bases, with 14 bases between them. The CDR3 DNA reads TGTGCCAGCAGCCGTGGGAGAAGAGCAGATACGCAGTATTTT. Translation gives CASSRGRRADTQYF.

This clonotype was counted ten times or more. The chain couples TRBV12-3 or TRBV12-4 to TRBJ1-2; the match to TRBD1 covers 10 bases. The CDR3 is 15 residues long. V dropped 6 bases and J dropped 8; count of bases not matched to a gene: 12. DNA for the CDR3: TGTGCCAGCAGCTCCACCGGGACAGGGGTGTCCGGCTACACCTTC. Translated: CASSSTGTGVSGYTF.

This clonotype was seen a few times. The chain is built from TRBV10-3 and TRBJ2-1; TRBD2 matches 11 bases. The CDR3 has 14 residues. V shed 9 bases, J shed 0 bases, and the junction held 1 base outside the gene matches. CDR1 and CDR2 from the germline V gene are ENHRY and SYGVKD. The CDR3 reads CAITSGSSYNEQFF. CDR3 nucleotides: TGTGCCATTACTAGCGGGAGCTCCTACAATGAGCAGTTCTTC.

This chain connects TRBV18 to TRBJ2-1; 7 nucleotides align to TRBD2. The CDR3 loop spans 18 amino acids. J gave up 2 bases and V 3 bases, and 13 bases lay outside the gene matches. Germline loops: CDR1 KGHSH, CDR2 LQKENI. Written as DNA, the CDR3 is TGTGCCAGCTCACCGGTTACTACTAGCGCAACTACCTACAATGAGCAGTTCTTC. It specifies CASSPVTTSATTYNEQFF. Filled out from reference TRBV18 and TRBJ2-1, the complete variable domain reads NAGVMQNPRHLVRRRGQEARLRCSPMKGHSHVYWYRQLPEEGLKFMVYLQKENIIDESGMPKERFSAEFPKEGPSILRIQQVVRGDSAAYFCASSPVTTSATTYNEQFFGPGTRLTVL.

This clonotype was found many times. This rearrangement joins TRBV6-6 to TRBJ2-2, with D unclear. Germline V lookup: CDR1 MNHNY, CDR2 SVGAGI (reference sequence). This CDR3 region has 13 residues. The V end lost 5 bases, the J end lost 7 bases, and 11 bases lay between the germline ends. The CDR3 loop is CASSILEHGELFF. The CDR3, as DNA: TGTGCCAGCAGTATCCTAGAGCACGGGGAGCTGTTTTTT.

The chain employs TRBV29-1 and TRBJ2-7, with 8 bases aligning to TRBD1. This CDR3 has 14 amino acids. The V gene's germline CDR1 is SQVTM and CDR2 ANQGSEA. The V gene end was trimmed by 5 bases and the J gene end by 4 bases; junction bases not matched to a gene: 10. CDR3 bases: TGCAGCGTTTTCGTTTGGACAGGGCAATACGAGCAGTACTTC. Translation: CSVFVWTGQYEQYF.

This clonotype was seen repeatedly, ten times or more. This rearrangement joins TRBV29-1 to TRBJ2-1; D remains unclear. The CDR3 contains 12 residues. From germline, CDR1 is SQVTM and CDR2 ANQGSEA. Trimming left V 2 bases short and J 5 bases short, with 7 bases between. The CDR3 loop is CSVEWADNEQFF. The CDR3 nucleotides are TGCAGCGTTGAATGGGCAGACAATGAGCAGTTCTTC.

The CDR3 DNA is TGCAGTGCTAGCGGGAGGACCAGCACAGATACGCAGTATTTT. Translated, it gives CSASGRTSTDTQYF. The chain carries TRBV20-1 and TRBJ2-3; TRBD2 matches 7 bases. This CDR3 region has 14 residues. The V segment lost 3 bases and the J segment 0 bases; nucleotides outside the gene matches: 3. In germline, CDR1 is DFQATT, CDR2 SNEGSKA (reference sequence).

This clonotype was detected ten times or more. This sequence joins TRBV20-1 and TRBJ2-3; D is unclear. Trimming shortened V by 0 bases and J by 1 base, and 5 bases separated the two germline ends. Germline values: CDR1 DFQATT, CDR2 SNEGSKA (reference sequence). The CDR3 has 13 amino acids. The chain's CDR3 is CSARDLGTDTQYF. CDR3 coding DNA: TGCAGTGCTAGAGATCTCGGCACAGATACGCAGTATTTT.

This clonotype came up many times. The chain couples TRBV12-3 or TRBV12-4 to TRBJ1-1; D ambiguous. With 5 bases removed from V and 4 bases from J, the gap between germline ends came to 20 bases. This CDR3 is built from 16 residues. CDR3 residues: CASSKDGLGFATEAFF. The DNA of the CDR3 is TGTGCCAGCAGTAAAGATGGGCTGGGATTTGCCACTGAAGCTTTCTTT.

This clonotype was counted many times. The chain recombines TRBV20-1 with TRBJ2-1, with 7 bases aligning to TRBD2. The CDR3 is made up of 16 amino acids. V dropped 3 bases and J dropped 7; count of bases not matched to a gene: 15. Per the germline V gene, CDR1 is DFQATT and CDR2 is SNEGSKA (reference sequence). CDR3 region: CSAREMRRENLNEQFF. The CDR3 nucleotides are TGCAGTGCTAGGGAGATGCGGCGGGAGAATTTGAATGAGCAGTTCTTC.

This clonotype was seen a handful of times. This chain uses TRBV12-3 or TRBV12-4 with TRBJ2-3, with D maybe TRBD1 (5 bases). The CDR3 is 13 amino acids. Trimming took 2 bases from V and 6 from J, leaving 9 bases between them. The chain's CDR3 is CASSLQGEDTQYF. The CDR3 region has the DNA TGTGCCAGCAGTTTACAGGGCGAGGATACGCAGTATTTT.

The chain is built from TRBV11-1 and TRBJ2-7; TRBD1 matches 8 bases. V trimming: 7 bases; J trimming: 6 bases; junction bases outside the gene matches: 8. The CDR3 sequence is 13 residues long. Germline CDR1 SGHAT, CDR2 FQDESV (reference sequence). The CDR3: CASTPRTGIEQYF. The CDR3 DNA reads as TGTGCCAGCACCCCTAGGACAGGGATCGAGCAGTACTTC.

This clonotype was recorded at least ten times. This chain connects TRBV2 to TRBJ1-5, with 7 nucleotides matching TRBD1. Losses at the gene ends were 6 bases for V and 1 base for J; bases not matched to a gene: 15. Germline V lookup: CDR1 SNHLY, CDR2 FYNNEI. The CDR3 totals 18 residues. The CDR3 nucleotides are TGTGCCAGCAGCCCCCGGGGGAGGGGGCGCGAAAGCAATCAGCCCCAGCATTTT. It codes for CASSPRGRGRESNQPQHF.

This clonotype was observed at least ten times. The genes are TRBV11-3 and TRBJ2-1; TRBD2 matches 11 bases. This CDR3 region has 16 residues. In germline, CDR1 is SGHNT, CDR2 YENEEA. J lost 4 bases, V lost 5 bases, and 7 bases had no gene match. The CDR3 region is CASSARTSGSYNEQFF. The CDR3 coding sequence is TGTGCCAGCAGCGCCCGGACTAGCGGGTCTTACAATGAGCAGTTCTTC.

This clonotype was picked up many times. The genes are TRBV29-1 and TRBJ2-7; possible D gene TRBD1, 6 bases. V was cut by 7 bases and J by 5 bases, with 12 bases left in between. CDR1 is SQVTM, CDR2 ANQGSEA, per germline. The CDR3 has 11 amino acids. CDR3 sequence reads: CSAGTPDEQYV. CDR3 bases: TGCAGCGCCGGGACACCGGACGAGCAGTACGTC.

To note about this clonotype: Sequence at one end of the junction differs from germline and may be a read error. The rearrangement links TRBV20-1 to TRBJ2-1; TRBD2 agrees at 16 bases. The CDR3 loop spans 18 amino acids. Looked up from germline, CDR1 is DFQATT and CDR2 is SNEGSKA (reference sequence). CDR3 region: CSATPGTSGRATSDDQFF. The CDR3 nucleotides read TGCAGTGCGACCCCCGGGACTAGCGGGAGGGCCACGAGCGATGACCAGTTCTTC.

This sequence joins TRBV7-2 and TRBJ2-2, with 7 bases that match TRBD2. With V trimmed by 6 bases and J by 6 bases, 13 bases remained unmatched. Germline CDR1 is SGHTA and CDR2 is FQGNSA. The CDR3 loop spans 16 amino acids. CDR3 bases: TGTGCCAGCAGGAGTGGGGGGGTGTTAAGGTCCGGGGAGCTGTTTTTT. It specifies CASRSGGVLRSGELFF.

This clonotype has only a few counts. The V gene is TRBV2, the J gene TRBJ2-2, with 12 bases fitting TRBD2. Germline assignment: CDR1 SNHLY and CDR2 FYNNEI. The CDR3 has 15 residues. J gave up 6 bases and V 5 bases, and 4 bases lay outside the gene matches. CDR3 loop: CASSLTSGSPGELFF. CDR3 nucleotide sequence: TGTGCCAGCAGTCTGACTAGCGGGAGTCCCGGGGAGCTGTTTTTT.

This clonotype has a handful of counts. V usage is TRBV14 and J usage is TRBJ1-1; D is perhaps TRBD1 (5 bases). The CDR3 consists of 13 residues. The germline V and J ends were trimmed by 1 base and 8 bases, with 11 bases remaining between them. Germline CDR1 SGHDN, CDR2 FVKESK. Here the CDR3 reads CASSQAGGGEAFF. CDR3 DNA sequence: TGTGCCAGCAGCCAAGCCGGCGGGGGAGAAGCTTTCTTT.

This clonotype was detected many times. J is TRBJ2-5 and V is TRBV5-4; 9 bases line up with TRBD2. Per the germline V gene, CDR1 is SGHNT and CDR2 is YYREEE (reference sequence). The trim removed 2 bases at V and 4 bases at J, leaving 9 bases unmatched. This CDR3 comprises 16 residues. The CDR3 loop is CASSFSSGRIGETQYF. CDR3 bases: TGTGCCAGCAGCTTTAGTAGCGGGAGAATTGGAGAGACCCAGTACTTC. The variable domain in full, with the rest retrieved from reference TRBV5-4 and TRBJ2-5, is ETGVTQSPTHLIKTRGQQVTLRCSSQSGHNTVSWYQQALGQGPQFIFQYYREEENGRGNFPPRFSGLQFPNYSSELNVNALELDDSALYLCASSFSSGRIGETQYFGPGTRLLVL.

This clonotype was counted between two and nine times. The chain has TRBV19 and TRBJ1-2; 8 bases are shared with TRBD1. V lost 8 bases, J lost 8 bases, and 4 bases stayed unmatched. Germline CDR1 LNHDA, CDR2 SQIVND (reference sequence). This CDR3 is built from 11 residues. The CDR3 loop is CASWTGRGYTF. DNA of the CDR3: TGTGCCAGTTGGACAGGGAGAGGCTACACCTTC.

V gene TRBV7-2 combines with J gene TRBJ1-5; perhaps TRBD1 as D (5 bases). V gave up 2 bases and J gave up 9 bases, with 17 bases separating them. This CDR3 region has 15 residues. CDR1 and CDR2 (germline): SGHTA, FQGNSA. The DNA for the CDR3 is TGTGCCAGCAGCTTAAGGGTTGGGGACCTGGCGCCCCAGCATTTT. As protein: CASSLRVGDLAPQHF.

This clonotype was counted ten times or more. The chain links TRBV11-2 to TRBJ1-1; 9 bases map to TRBD1. The CDR3 has 16 residues. Germline lookup yields CDR1 SGHAT and CDR2 FQNNGV. The V segment lost 4 bases and the J segment 0 bases; nucleotides outside the gene matches: 6. CDR3 in DNA: TGTGCCAGCAGCTCGGTGACAGGGGGAGTGAACACTGAAGCTTTCTTT. Its protein is CASSSVTGGVNTEAFF.